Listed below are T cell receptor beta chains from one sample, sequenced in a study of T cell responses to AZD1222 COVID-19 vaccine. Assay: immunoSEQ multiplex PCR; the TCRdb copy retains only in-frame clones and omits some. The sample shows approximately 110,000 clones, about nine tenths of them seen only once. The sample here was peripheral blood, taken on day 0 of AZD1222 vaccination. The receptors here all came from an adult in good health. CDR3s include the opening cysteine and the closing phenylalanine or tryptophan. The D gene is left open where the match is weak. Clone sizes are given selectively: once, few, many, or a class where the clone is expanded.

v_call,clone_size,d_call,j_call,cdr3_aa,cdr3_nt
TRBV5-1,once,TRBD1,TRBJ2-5,CASSLTGTGVVTQYF,TGCGCCAGCAGCTTGACCGGGACAGGGGTGGTGACCCAGTACTTC
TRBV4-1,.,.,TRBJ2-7,CASSQVDSYEPGEQYF,TGCGCCAGCAGCCAGGTAGACAGTTACGAGCCGGGAGAGCAGTACTTC
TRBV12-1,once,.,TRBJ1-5,CASSFAHLGGFRYQPQHF,TGTGCCAGCAGCTTTGCGCACTTGGGGGGCTTTCGTTATCAGCCCCAGCATTTT
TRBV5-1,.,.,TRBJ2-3,CASSLAAFESTDTQYF,TGCGCCAGCAGCTTGGCCGCTTTCGAGAGCACAGATACGCAGTATTTT
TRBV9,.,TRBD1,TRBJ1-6,CASSGRDRVRSPLHF,TGTGCCAGCAGCGGCCGGGACAGGGTCCGTTCACCCCTCCACTTT
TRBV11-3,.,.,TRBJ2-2,CASSLELANTGELFF,TGTGCCAGCAGCTTAGAGCTGGCCAACACCGGGGAGCTGTTTTTT
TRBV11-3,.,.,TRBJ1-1,CASSDRLNTEAFF,TGTGCCAGCAGTGACAGGTTGAACACTGAAGCTTTCTTT
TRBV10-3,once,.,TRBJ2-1,CAISTGPSRVDEQFF,TGTGCCATCAGTACCGGGCCCTCGAGAGTTGATGAGCAGTTCTTC
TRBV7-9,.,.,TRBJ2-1,CASSRRGTSYNEQFF,TGTGCCAGCAGCCGAAGGGGGACATCCTACAATGAGCAGTTCTTC
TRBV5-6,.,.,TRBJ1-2,CASSLDEGRDTF,TGTGCCAGCAGCTTGGATGAGGGCCGAGACACCTTC
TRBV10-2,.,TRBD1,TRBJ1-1,CASSQTGANTEAFF,TGCGCCAGCAGCCAGACAGGGGCGAACACTGAAGCTTTCTTT
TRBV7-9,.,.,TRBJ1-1,CASSPQGRTEAFF,TGTGCCAGCAGCCCGCAGGGGCGGACTGAAGCTTTCTTT
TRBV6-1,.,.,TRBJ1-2,CASSEGPLEYGYTF,TGTGCCAGCAGTGAAGGTCCCCTGGAGTATGGCTACACCTTC
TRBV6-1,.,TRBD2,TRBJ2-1,CASSEAILAGIGEQFF,TGTGCCAGCAGTGAAGCCATTCTAGCGGGGATAGGTGAGCAGTTCTTC
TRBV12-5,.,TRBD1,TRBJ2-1,CASRRQGFPDEQFF,TGTGCTAGTCGCCGACAGGGGTTTCCGGATGAGCAGTTCTTC
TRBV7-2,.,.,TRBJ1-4,CASSLEGGGNEKLFF,TGTGCCAGCAGCTTAGAAGGAGGGGGTAATGAAAAACTGTTTTTT
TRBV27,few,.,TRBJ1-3,CASSLRSPYSGNTIYF,TGTGCCAGCAGTTTACGGTCTCCCTACTCTGGAAACACCATATATTTT
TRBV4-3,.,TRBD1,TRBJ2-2,CASSHGGQGTGELFF,TGCGCCAGCAGCCACGGAGGACAGGGCACCGGGGAGCTGTTTTTT
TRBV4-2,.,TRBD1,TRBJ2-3,CASSQEDRGRPDTQYF,TGTGCCAGCAGCCAAGAGGACAGGGGGCGCCCAGATACGCAGTATTTT
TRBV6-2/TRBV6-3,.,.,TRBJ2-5,CASSYGETQYF,TGTGCCAGCAGTTACGGAGAGACCCAGTACTTC
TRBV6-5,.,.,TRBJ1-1,CASRRGEGGDTEAFF,TGTGCCAGCAGAAGGGGGGAAGGGGGGGACACTGAAGCTTTCTTT
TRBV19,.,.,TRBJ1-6,CASSRASLNSPLHF,TGTGCCAGTAGTCGGGCCAGTCTTAATTCACCCCTCCACTTT
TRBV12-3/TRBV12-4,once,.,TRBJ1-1,CASSYLRGSEAFF,TGTGCCAGCAGCTACCTCCGGGGGTCTGAAGCTTTCTTT
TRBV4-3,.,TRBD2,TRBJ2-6,CASSQEGSGIFSGANVLTF,TGCGCCAGCAGCCAAGAAGGAAGCGGGATCTTCTCTGGGGCCAACGTCCTGACTTTC
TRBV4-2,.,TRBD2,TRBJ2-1,CASSPQPETSGNEQFF,TGTGCCAGCAGCCCACAGCCTGAGACTAGCGGAAATGAGCAGTTCTTC
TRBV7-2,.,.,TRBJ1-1,CASSLVPGDTEAFF,TGTGCCAGCAGCTTAGTTCCGGGGGATACTGAAGCTTTCTTT
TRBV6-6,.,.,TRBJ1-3,CASSPRTVSSSGNTIYF,TGTGCCAGCAGTCCCCGGACAGTTAGTAGCTCTGGAAACACCATATATTTT
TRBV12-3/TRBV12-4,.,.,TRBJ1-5,CASSLQNQPQHF,TGTGCCAGCAGTTTACAGAATCAGCCCCAGCATTTT
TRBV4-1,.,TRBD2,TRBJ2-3,CASSPLTGGSDTQYF,TGCGCCAGCAGCCCTTTAACGGGGGGGTCAGATACGCAGTATTTT
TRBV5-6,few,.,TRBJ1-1,CASSLEMGDLEAFF,TGTGCCAGCAGCTTGGAAATGGGGGACCTTGAAGCTTTCTTT
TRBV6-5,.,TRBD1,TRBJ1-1,CASMKDRVSTEAFF,TGTGCCAGCATGAAAGACAGGGTTTCGACTGAAGCTTTCTTT
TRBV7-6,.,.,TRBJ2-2,CASSPSSHTGELFF,TGTGCCAGCAGCCCTTCCTCTCATACCGGGGAGCTGTTTTTT
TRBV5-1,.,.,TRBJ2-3,CASSGRASSTDTQYF,TGCGCCAGCAGCGGAAGAGCGAGCAGCACAGATACGCAGTATTTT
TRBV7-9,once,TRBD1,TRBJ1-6,CASSSGTVNSPLHF,TGTGCCAGCAGCTCCGGGACAGTGAATTCACCCCTCCACTTT
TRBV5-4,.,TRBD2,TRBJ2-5,CASATSGGAIEETQYF,TGTGCCAGCGCTACTAGCGGGGGGGCTATCGAAGAGACCCAGTACTTC
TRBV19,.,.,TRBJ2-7,CASSIGGGASYEQYF,TGTGCCAGTAGTATAGGTGGGGGGGCTTCCTACGAGCAGTACTTC
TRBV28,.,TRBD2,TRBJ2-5,CASELAGEETQYF,TGTGCCAGCGAACTAGCGGGGGAAGAGACCCAGTACTTC
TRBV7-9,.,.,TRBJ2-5,CASSLPIGGRETQYF,TGTGCCAGCAGCTTACCCATTGGAGGGCGGGAGACCCAGTACTTC
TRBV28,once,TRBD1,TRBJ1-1,CASSLPGGRAEAFF,TGTGCCAGCTCTTTACCAGGGGGCAGAGCTGAAGCTTTCTTT
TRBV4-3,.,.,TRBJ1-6,CASSQGGGYNSPLHF,TGCGCCAGCAGCCAAGGGGGGGGCTATAATTCACCCCTCCACTTT
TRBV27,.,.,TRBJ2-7,CASSSPGTSYEQYF,TGTGCCAGCAGTTCCCCCGGGACCTCCTACGAGCAGTACTTC
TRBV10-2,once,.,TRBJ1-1,CASSGGGFSEAFF,TGCGCCAGCAGTGGGGGGGGCTTCAGTGAAGCTTTCTTT
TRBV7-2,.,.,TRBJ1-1,CASSSQLQGETEAFF,TGTGCCAGCAGCTCACAGCTCCAGGGAGAGACTGAAGCTTTCTTT
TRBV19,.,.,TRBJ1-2,CASSTQDNYGYTF,TGTGCCAGTAGTACCCAGGACAACTATGGCTACACCTTC
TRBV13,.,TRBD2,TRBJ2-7,CASSLGGGEQYF,TGTGCCAGCAGCTTGGGGGGAGGGGAGCAGTACTTC
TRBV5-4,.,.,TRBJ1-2,CASYQDGGLRGYTF,TGTGCCAGCTACCAGGACGGAGGTCTTCGGGGCTACACCTTC
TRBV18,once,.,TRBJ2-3,CASSPGGDTQYF,TGTGCCAGCTCACCAGGAGGGGATACGCAGTATTTT
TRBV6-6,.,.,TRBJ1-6,CASSYGQDNSPLHF,TGTGCCAGCAGTTACGGTCAGGATAATTCACCCCTCCACTTT
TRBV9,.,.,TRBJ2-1,CASSVQVLGEQFF,TGTGCCAGCAGCGTTCAAGTTTTGGGTGAGCAGTTCTTC
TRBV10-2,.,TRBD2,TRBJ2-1,CATSDQRGVNEQFF,TGCGCCACCTCCGACCAGCGGGGAGTGAATGAGCAGTTCTTC
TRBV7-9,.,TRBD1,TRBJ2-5,CASSFTGGAETQYF,TGTGCCAGCAGCTTTACAGGGGGCGCAGAGACCCAGTACTTC
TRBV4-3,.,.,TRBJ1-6,CASSQDGGIRGSPLHF,TGCGCCAGCAGCCAAGACGGGGGGATAAGAGGTTCACCCCTCCACTTT
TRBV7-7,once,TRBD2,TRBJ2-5,CASSLASGGGTGETQYF,TGTGCTAGCAGCTTAGCGAGTGGCGGGGGGACGGGAGAGACCCAGTACTTC